This TCR beta chain was captured by sequencing in a study of blood T cells in healthy people across ages. In the study overall: Roughly one uniquely barcoded beta molecule per two T cells was captured.

Germline assignment: CDR1 LNHNV and CDR2 YYDKDF (reference sequence). V was clipped by 1 base and J by 3 bases, with 20 bases between them. CDR3 length: 18 residues. A second PCR of about 6 to 11 cycles used a sample-barcoded 5' primer and a J-beta primer mix. A single record per CDR3 protein comes from TCRdb applying MiXCR to the 5' RACE reads. Among some 760,000 distinct CDR3 sequences listed, 20% to 25% were seen once. Total RNA amounts of at least 6 micrograms were extracted per sample. There are a few counts of this clonotype. Another study also made use of these data, one on T cells of mothers and their children. That source adds: Each mother yielded more than 8 million TCR beta CDR3 reads. Each child yielded some 3 million reads.

This TCR derives from a boy aged 5-17 years in good health. The sample consisted of blood. The V call is TRBV15, the J call TRBJ2-3, with D possibly matching TRBD1 (5 bases). The CDR3 DNA reads as TGTGCCACCAGCAGAGGAAACCTCCCGCAGGGATGGACAGATACGCAGTATTTT. As protein: CATSRGNLPQGWTDTQYF. The variable domain in full, with the rest retrieved from reference TRBV15 and TRBJ2-3, is DAMVIQNPRYQVTQFGKPVTLSCSQTLNHNVMYWYQQKSSQAPKLLFHYYDKDFNNEADTPDNFQSRRPNTSFCFLDIRSPGLGDTAMYLCATSRGNLPQGWTDTQYFGPGTRLTVL.